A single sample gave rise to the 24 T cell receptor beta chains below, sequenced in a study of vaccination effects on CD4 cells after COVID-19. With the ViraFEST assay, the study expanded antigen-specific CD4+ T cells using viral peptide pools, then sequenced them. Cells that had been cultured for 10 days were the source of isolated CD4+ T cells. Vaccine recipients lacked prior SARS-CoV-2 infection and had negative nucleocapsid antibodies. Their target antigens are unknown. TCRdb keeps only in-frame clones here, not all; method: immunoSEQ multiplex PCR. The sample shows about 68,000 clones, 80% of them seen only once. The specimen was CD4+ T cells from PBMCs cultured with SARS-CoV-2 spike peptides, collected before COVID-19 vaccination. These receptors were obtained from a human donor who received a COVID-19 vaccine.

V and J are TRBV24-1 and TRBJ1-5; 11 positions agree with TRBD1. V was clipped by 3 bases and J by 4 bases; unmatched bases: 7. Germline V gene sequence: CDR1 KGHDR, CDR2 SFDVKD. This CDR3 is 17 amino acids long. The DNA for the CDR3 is TGTGCCACCAGTGATCCTGGGACAGGGGGAGGAAATCAGCCCCAGCATTTT. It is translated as CATSDPGTGGGNQPQHF.

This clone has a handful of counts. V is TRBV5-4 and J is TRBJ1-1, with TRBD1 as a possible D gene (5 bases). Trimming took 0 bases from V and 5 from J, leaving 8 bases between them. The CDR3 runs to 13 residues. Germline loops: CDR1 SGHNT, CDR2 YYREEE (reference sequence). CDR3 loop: CASSLEQETEAFF. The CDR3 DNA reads TGTGCCAGCAGCTTGGAACAGGAGACTGAAGCTTTCTTT.

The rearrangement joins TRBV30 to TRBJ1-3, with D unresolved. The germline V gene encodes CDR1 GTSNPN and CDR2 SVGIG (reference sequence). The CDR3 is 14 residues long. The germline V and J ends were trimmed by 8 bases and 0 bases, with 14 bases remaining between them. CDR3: CAHGVGYSGNTIYF. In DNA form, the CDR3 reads TGTGCCCACGGGGTAGGCTACTCTGGAAACACCATATATTTT.

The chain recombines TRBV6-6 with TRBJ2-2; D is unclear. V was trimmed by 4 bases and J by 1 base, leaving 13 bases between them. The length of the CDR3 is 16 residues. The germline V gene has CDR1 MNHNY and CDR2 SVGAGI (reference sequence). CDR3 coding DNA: TGTGCCAGCAGTTCTCCGGGCGCTGGGAACACCGGGGAGCTGTTTTTT. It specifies CASSSPGAGNTGELFF.

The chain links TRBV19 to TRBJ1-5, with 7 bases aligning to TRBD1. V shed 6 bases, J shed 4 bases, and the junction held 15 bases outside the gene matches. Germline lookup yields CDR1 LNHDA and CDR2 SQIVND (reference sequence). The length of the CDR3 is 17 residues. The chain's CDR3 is CASSEPSGQEHNQPQHF. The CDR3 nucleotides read TGTGCCAGTAGCGAACCCAGTGGACAGGAGCATAATCAGCCCCAGCATTTT.

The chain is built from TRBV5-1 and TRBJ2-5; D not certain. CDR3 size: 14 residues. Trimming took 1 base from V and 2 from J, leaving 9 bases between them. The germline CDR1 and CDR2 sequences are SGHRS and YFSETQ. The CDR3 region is CASSLSSRQETQYF. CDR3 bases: TGCGCCAGCAGCTTGTCGTCCCGACAAGAGACCCAGTACTTC.

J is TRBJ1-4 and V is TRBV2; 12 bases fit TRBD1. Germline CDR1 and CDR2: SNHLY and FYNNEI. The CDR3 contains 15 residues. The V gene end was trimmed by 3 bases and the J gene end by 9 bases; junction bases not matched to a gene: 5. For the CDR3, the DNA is TGTGCCAGCAGTGACCGGGACAGGGGGCTGCAAAAACTGTTTTTT. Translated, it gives CASSDRDRGLQKLFF. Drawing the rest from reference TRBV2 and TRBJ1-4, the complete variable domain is EPEVTQTPSHQVTQMGQEVILRCVPISNHLYFYWYRQILGQKVEFLVSFYNNEISEKSEIFDDQFSVERPDGSNFTLKIRSTKLEDSAMYFCASSDRDRGLQKLFFGSGTQLSVL.

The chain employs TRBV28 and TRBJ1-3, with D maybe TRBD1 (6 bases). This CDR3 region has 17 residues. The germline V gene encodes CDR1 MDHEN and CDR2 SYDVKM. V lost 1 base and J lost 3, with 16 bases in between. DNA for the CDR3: TGTGCCAGCAGTTTATTCGCGGGGGGCTCTCGTGGAAACACCATATATTTT. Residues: CASSLFAGGSRGNTIYF.

As DNA, the CDR3 is TGTGCCAGCAGCTCCACCGGGACAGGGTTTCAGCCCCAGCATTTT. Its protein is CASSSTGTGFQPQHF. The J gene is TRBJ1-5, the V gene TRBV11-2; TRBD1 agrees at 9 bases. This CDR3 has 15 residues. The germline V gene has CDR1 SGHAT and CDR2 FQNNGV. The ends lost 4 bases at V and 6 bases at J; junction bases unmatched: 7.

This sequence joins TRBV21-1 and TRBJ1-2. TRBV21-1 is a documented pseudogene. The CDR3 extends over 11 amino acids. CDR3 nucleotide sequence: TGTGCCAGCAGCAGAAGTTATGGCTACACCTTC. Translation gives CASSRSYGYTF.

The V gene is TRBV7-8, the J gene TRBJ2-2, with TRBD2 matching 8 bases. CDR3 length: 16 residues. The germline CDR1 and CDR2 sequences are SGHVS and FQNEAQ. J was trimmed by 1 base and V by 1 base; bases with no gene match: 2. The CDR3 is CASSLVGGGNTGELFF. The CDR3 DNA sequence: TGTGCCAGCAGCTTAGTCGGGGGGGGGAACACCGGGGAGCTGTTTTTT.

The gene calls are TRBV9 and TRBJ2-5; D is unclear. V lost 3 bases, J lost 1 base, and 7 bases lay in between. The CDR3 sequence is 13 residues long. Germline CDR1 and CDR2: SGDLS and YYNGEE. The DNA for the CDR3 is TGTGCCAGCAGCGCTCAGAGCCAAGAGACCCAGTACTTC. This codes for CASSAQSQETQYF.

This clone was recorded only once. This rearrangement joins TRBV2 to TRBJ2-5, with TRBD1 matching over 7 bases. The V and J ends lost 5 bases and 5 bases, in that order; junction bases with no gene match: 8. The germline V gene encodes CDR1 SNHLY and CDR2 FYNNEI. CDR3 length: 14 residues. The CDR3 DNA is TGTGCCAGCAGTCCGAGACAGGGTGGCGAGACCCAGTACTTC. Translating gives CASSPRQGGETQYF. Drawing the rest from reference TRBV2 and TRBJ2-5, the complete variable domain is EPEVTQTPSHQVTQMGQEVILRCVPISNHLYFYWYRQILGQKVEFLVSFYNNEISEKSEIFDDQFSVERPDGSNFTLKIRSTKLEDSAMYFCASSPRQGGETQYFGPGTRLLVL.

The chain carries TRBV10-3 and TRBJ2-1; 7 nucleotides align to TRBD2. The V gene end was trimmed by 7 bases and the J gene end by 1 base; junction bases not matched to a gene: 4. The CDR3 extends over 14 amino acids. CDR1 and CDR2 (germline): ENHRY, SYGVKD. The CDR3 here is CAINREGSYNEQFF. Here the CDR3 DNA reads TGTGCCATCAATAGGGAGGGATCCTACAATGAGCAGTTCTTC.

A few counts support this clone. DNA for the CDR3: TGTGCCAGCAGCGTCGGACAGAAGGGCAATGAGCAGTTCTTC. Translation: CASSVGQKGNEQFF. The rearrangement links TRBV7-2 to TRBJ2-1; possibly TRBD1 for D (6 bases). The CDR3 has 14 residues. Germline loops: CDR1 SGHTA, CDR2 FQGNSA. The V end was cut by 5 bases, the J end by 6 bases, with 14 bases between.

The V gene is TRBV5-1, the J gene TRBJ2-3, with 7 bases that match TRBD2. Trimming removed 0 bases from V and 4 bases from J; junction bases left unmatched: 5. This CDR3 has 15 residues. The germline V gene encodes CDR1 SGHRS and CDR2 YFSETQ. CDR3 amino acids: CASSLAPSGSDTQYF. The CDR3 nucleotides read TGCGCCAGCAGCTTGGCGCCTAGCGGATCAGATACGCAGTATTTT.

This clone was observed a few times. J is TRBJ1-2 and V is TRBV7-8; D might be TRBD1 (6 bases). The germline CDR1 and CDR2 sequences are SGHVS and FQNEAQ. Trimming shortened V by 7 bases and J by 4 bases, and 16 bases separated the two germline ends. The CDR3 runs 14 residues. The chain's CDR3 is CASTQGVGFYGYTF. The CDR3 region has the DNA TGTGCCAGCACACAGGGAGTGGGTTTCTATGGCTACACCTTC.

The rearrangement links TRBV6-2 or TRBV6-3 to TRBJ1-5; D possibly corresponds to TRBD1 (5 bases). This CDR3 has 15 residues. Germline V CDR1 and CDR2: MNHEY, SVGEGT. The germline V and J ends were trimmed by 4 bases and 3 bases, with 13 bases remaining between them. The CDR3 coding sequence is TGTGCCAGCAGTTCGAGGCAGGGCTCCAATCAGCCCCAGCATTTT. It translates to CASSSRQGSNQPQHF.

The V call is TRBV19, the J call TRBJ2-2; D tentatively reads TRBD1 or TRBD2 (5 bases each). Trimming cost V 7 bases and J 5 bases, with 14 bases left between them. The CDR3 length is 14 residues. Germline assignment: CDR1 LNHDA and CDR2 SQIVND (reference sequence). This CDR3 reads CASTGTYGTGELFF. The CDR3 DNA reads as TGTGCCAGTACCGGGACGTATGGGACCGGGGAGCTGTTTTTT.

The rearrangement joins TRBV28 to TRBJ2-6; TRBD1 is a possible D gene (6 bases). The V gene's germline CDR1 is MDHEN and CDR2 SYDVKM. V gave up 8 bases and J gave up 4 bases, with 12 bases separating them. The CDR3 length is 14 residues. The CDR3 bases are TGTGCCAGCCAACAGGGTGTGGGGGCCAACGTCCTGACTTTC. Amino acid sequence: CASQQGVGANVLTF.

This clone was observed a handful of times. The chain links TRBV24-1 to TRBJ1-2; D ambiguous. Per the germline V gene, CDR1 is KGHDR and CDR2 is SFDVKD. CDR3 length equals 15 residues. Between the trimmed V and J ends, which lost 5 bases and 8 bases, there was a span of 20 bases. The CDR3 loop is CATSAADRESLGYTF. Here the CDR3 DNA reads TGTGCCACCAGTGCCGCGGACCGGGAGAGTCTGGGCTACACCTTC.

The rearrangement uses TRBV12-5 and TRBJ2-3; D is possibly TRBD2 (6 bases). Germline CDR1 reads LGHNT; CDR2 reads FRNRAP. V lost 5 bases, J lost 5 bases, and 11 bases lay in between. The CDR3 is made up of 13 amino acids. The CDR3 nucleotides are TGTGCTAGTGGTGCGGGGAGGAGAGATACGCAGTATTTT. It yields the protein CASGAGRRDTQYF.

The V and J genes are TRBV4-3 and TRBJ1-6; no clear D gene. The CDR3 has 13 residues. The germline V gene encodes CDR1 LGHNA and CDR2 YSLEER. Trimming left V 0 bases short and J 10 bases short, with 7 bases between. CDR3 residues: CASSQDWASPLHF. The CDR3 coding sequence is TGCGCCAGCAGCCAAGATTGGGCCTCACCCCTCCACTTT.

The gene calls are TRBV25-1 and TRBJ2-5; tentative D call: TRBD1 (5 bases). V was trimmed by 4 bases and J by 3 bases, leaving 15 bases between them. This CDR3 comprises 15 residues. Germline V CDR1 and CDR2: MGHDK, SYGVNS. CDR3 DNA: TGTGCCAGCAGTGGGCAGGGTGGGTCCAAAGAGACCCAGTACTTC. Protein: CASSGQGGSKETQYF.